This entry features one T cell receptor (beta chain) sequence. Which antigen it targets is not known. No much larger clone exists at a distance of one base, and base qualities are not known. This sample was taken from a study of cytomegalovirus exposure and HLA in healthy donors (dated by TCRdb to about 2017). In the study overall: An earlier analysis of 550 to 700 of the donors reported more than 250 Gb of sequence data and around 120 million unique TCR beta sequences from 150 million to 200 million T cells. An early release covering roughly 640 HLA-typed donors comprised roughly 300 gigabases of sequencing data and 85 million to 100 million unique TCR sequences. Of the approximately 400 genotyped donors, less than 85% were placed in the genetic ancestry cluster associated with self-reported Caucasian donors. The aim of the study was to test whether cataloging public T cell receptors could identify signatures of past pathogen exposure. The study used immunosequencing to profile the T cell repertoires of 666 subjects and linked those repertoires to cytomegalovirus serostatus. Besides the first cohort of around 670 subjects, a separate validation cohort made up of about 120 different subjects was used. The study combined high-throughput TCR immunosequencing, statistical association of individual TCRs with disease status, and machine learning to predict cytomegalovirus infection status. To study patterns of TCR occurrence, a later analysis re-analyzed previously published TCR beta repertoires from just over 650 donors and added high-resolution HLA genotyping. Rather than drawing on any new phenotypic data, the later analysis identified candidate immune exposures from TCR beta sequences and the way those sequences occurred across donors. In an earlier analysis of a few hundred of the donors, high-throughput TCR beta sequencing was used to judge whether each TCR beta V gene segment behaved as functional or pseudogenic. Donor age, sex, ethnicity and CMV serostatus were collected together with the repertoire data. A later genetic analysis took genome-wide SNP genotypes for about 55% of the 666 donors and used that subset as a discovery cohort. All discovery cohort repertoires had been generated on a single sequencing platform. Both class I and class II loci were covered by HLA typing, at four-digit resolution. The number of typed donors differed by locus: about 629-630 for A, B, C, DRB1 and DQB1; 500 to 550 for DQA1; about 600 for DPA1; and some 470 for DPB1. Several DR-DQ haplotypes were treated as single units for association and clustering because of strong linkage in the cohort. Among about 390 genotyped donors of the cohort, an average of approximately 250,000 unique TCR beta nucleotide sequences were sequenced per donor, around 20% of them non-productive.

To prepare the library, the immunoSEQ multiplex PCR assay was applied. For the multiplex PCR, a mixture combining 60 forward primers for TCR Vbeta segments and 13 reverse primers for TCR Jbeta segments was used. The CDR3 region of rearranged TCR beta genes was amplified from genomic DNA with a multiplex PCR assay. The amplified TCR beta libraries were sequenced on the Illumina HiSeq System as 87-base-pair reads. Per the original workflow: Across the roughly 700 repertoires, a later analysis counted approximately 75 million unique TCR beta chains, roughly 11 million of which were shared by at least two donors. Raw reads were error-corrected and collapsed into unique sequences with a nearest-neighbor algorithm that merged closely related sequences to remove PCR and sequencing errors. CDR3 sequences were aligned to IMGT reference sequences to assign V, D and J gene segments. For a sequence to be retained, at least a six-nucleotide match to both a V gene segment and a J gene segment was required. A rearrangement counted as productive if the CDR3 had no stop codons and remained in frame with V and J, and every other rearrangement counted as non-productive. Following IMGT convention, CDR3 was defined as the stretch from the second conserved V-encoded cysteine to the conserved J-encoded phenylalanine. In an earlier analysis of approximately 500 of the donors, sequences lacking an unambiguous match to a single V gene segment were excluded. In an earlier analysis of several hundred of the donors, a V segment was called functional when productive rearrangements were above 56.7%, and segregating when the standard deviation between donors exceeded 5%. A statistical classification framework was built for diagnosing cytomegalovirus status from the catalog of TCR beta chain sequences. In a later analysis, TCR nucleotide sequences were compared against IMGT/GENE-DB human TR gene sequences so that V and J genes could be assigned. In a later analysis, CDR3 sequences and most-parsimonious VDJ recombination scenarios were assigned using the TCRdist pipeline. In a later analysis, each TCR beta chain was defined by its CDR3 amino acid sequence together with its V-gene family, and reads lacking a unique V-gene family were excluded. In a later analysis, around 650 highly shared, low-generation-probability nucleotide sequences were removed to address suspected cross-contamination and a sequencing artifact. In a later analysis, a clonal expansion index was calculated for each public chain from normalized within-repertoire ranks of inferred template counts. Generation probabilities in a later analysis came from a VDJ recombination model fitted to out-of-frame rearrangements, and those results were checked against IGoR. Hypergeometric tests were used in a later analysis to score TCR-TCR, TCR-HLA and TCR-CMV co-occurrence, with a repertoire-size bias correction applied to the TCR pairs. To estimate false discovery rates, a later analysis permuted the HLA or CMV assignments 20 times. In a later analysis, co-occurring TCRs were grouped with DBSCAN, and TCRdist sequence similarity was added when clustering was performed within HLA-allele-positive subsets. For co-occurrence clustering, repertoires with fewer than 30,000 or more than 120,000 public chains were excluded, along with five repertoires with anomalous nucleotide sharing. As stored in TCRdb, this immuneACCESS dataset retains in-frame rearrangements with V and J assigned. A fraction of the clones does not appear; measured against another copy, unresolved V genes explain less than half of the discrepancy, and the remainder lacks a known reason. V and J calls and clone size are given by that table; D and trimming were obtained from the DNA. Counted in this sample were some 190,000 clones; approximately 78% of them appeared once. Of the sample, 12% to 15% is held by the ten largest clones.

The cysteine opens and the phenylalanine closes a CDR3 of 18 amino acids. Of all the DNA, just the CDR3 is kept, 54 bases in frame from base 1. Trimming leaves V shorter by 5 bases and J shorter by 6 bases, with the junction holding 10 bases beyond the gene matches. CDR1 and CDR2 (SEHNR, FQNEAQ) derive from the germline V gene (reference sequence). The cohort consisted of some 730 healthy bone marrow donors. At the time of sampling, all cohort members were nominally healthy, though unrecorded immune exposures were likely present. The donor tested CMV seropositive, placing the donor among the 250 to 350 seropositive members of the cohort. A peripheral blood sample was provided by each donor, and peripheral blood mononuclear cells were used for TCR beta sequencing. The Qiagen DNeasy Blood Extraction Kit was used to extract genomic DNA from the blood cell samples. Summary of the overall study and its limitations: In a later analysis, HLA-associated TCR beta chains were found to be more clonally expanded and to have lower generation probabilities than equally common non-associated chains. A total of about 150 TCR beta chains were listed by the study as associated with cytomegalovirus. A further reported finding was that TCR beta sequences accurately predicted the HLA-A and HLA-B alleles for most subjects in the first cohort. Because some donors lacked HLA typing at each locus, the association tests relied only on the typed subset. Sequencing depth was assumed to be roughly uniform across donors in the presence/absence analyses, though that assumption may not hold. Only TCR beta chains were sequenced in this cohort, and the absence of alpha or paired-chain data limited detectable features. Linkage disequilibrium might explain the correlated functional status among segregating V segments, but an unknown experimental factor could not be excluded. Most TCR sequences were seen in very few donors, while some public TCRs were found in many individuals. Because counts were too low, about 18 rarely observed V segments, including chromosome 9 orphons, were excluded from the earlier analysis of around 590 of the donors. The classifier was reported to diagnose cytomegalovirus status with high specificity and sensitivity in both the original cohort and the validation cohort. Immune exposure information for the cohort was limited to CMV serostatus. In vitro tests confirmed that a few of the cytomegalovirus-associated TCR beta chains recognize cytomegalovirus antigens. Assigning TCR associations to individual alleles was difficult when HLA alleles, especially DR and DQ, strongly co-occurred. Because the 87-base-pair reads could not distinguish some IMGT-functional V segments, including TRBV6-2 and TRBV6-3, those segments were excluded. Most CMV-associated TCR beta chains appeared to be HLA-restricted in a later analysis, and the HLA associations seemed to be driven largely by CMV exposure. It was suggested by the authors that the approach could potentially be generalized to other disease states and immunological phenotypes. In a later analysis, the rate of TCR association differed among HLA loci, with DRB1 alleles having the most associated TCRs and HLA-C alleles having the fewest. V-gene and J-gene trimming of TCR beta chains was associated with a missense DCLRE1C variant in a later genetic analysis, and the association was replicated in an independent cohort. A cluster of highly shared sequence variants was judged likely to represent a technical artifact of the sequencing pipeline. Compared with the approximately 670-donor mean, donors in an Asian-associated ancestry cluster had fewer N-insertions in productive TCRs, according to a later genetic analysis. A later analysis associated approximately 17,000 TCR beta sequences with specific HLA alleles at a false discovery rate of 0.05. In a later analysis, several top co-occurrence clusters were reported to appear linked to parvovirus B19, influenza, CMV and Epstein-Barr virus. Broadly in line with IMGT annotations, most TCR beta V segments showed up in productive rearrangements about 90% or about 30% of the time in an earlier analysis of 450 to 750 of the donors.

This sequence was found in a woman in her thirties in good health and CMV-seropositive. The receptor chain draws on TRBV7-9 and TRBJ2-1, and 16 bases in between align with TRBD2. Sequenced material: PBMCs. This receptor has the CDR3 CASSPRGLAGGPGNEQFF. The sequenced DNA is TGTGCCAGCAGCCCCCGGGGACTAGCGGGAGGGCCTGGCAATGAGCAGTTCTTC.